This record concerns one T cell receptor beta chain sequence. Method: immunoSEQ multiplex PCR; TCRdb's copy keeps in-frame clones and lacks some. The data contain 85,000 to 90,000 clones, under 85% of them singletons. These data are taken from a study of blood T cell repertoires in COVID-19. As for the study in general: There were acute and convalescent COVID-19 samples, and they came from the United States, Italy and Spain. Sample material is recorded as cDNA or gDNA derived from T cells, B-cell-depleted T cells, or PBMCs.

Germline V gene sequence: CDR1 DFQATT, CDR2 SNEGSKA (reference sequence). Germline trimming cut 3 bases from V and 6 bases from J; bases unmatched to any gene: 13. CDR3 length equals 15 residues. The V gene is TRBV20-1, the J gene TRBJ1-2, with 7 bases that match TRBD1. The source of this sequence is a man aged 65-85 years with acute or convalescent COVID-19. Material: peripheral blood. The CDR3 spells CSASEDRTFGHGYTF. CDR3 bases: TGCAGTGCTAGTGAGGACAGGACTTTTGGGCATGGCTACACCTTC.